This T cell receptor beta chain comes out of a study of T cells after yellow fever vaccination. Per germline, CDR1 DFQATT and CDR2 SNEGSKA (reference sequence). The CDR3 spans 13 residues. Trimming removed 3 bases from V and 8 bases from J; junction bases left unmatched: 5. Findings and caveats of the study: Among all clonotypes, a small share was observed in both CD4 and CD8 compartments. Boosting was followed by the reappearance of most primary-vaccination clones (less than 98% CD4, 70% to 90% CD8). Repertoires sorted by FACS could include abundant clonotypes that are contaminants from the bulk population.

Making TCR cDNA involved 5'RACE template switching, which added UMIs and a universal primer site. From the 5' RACE reads, TCRdb called clonotypes with MiXCR, one entry per CDR3 protein. Among more than 300,000 distinct CDR3 sequences listed, about 11% were seen once. This clonotype was seen at least ten times. The antigen is not known. The V call is TRBV20-1, the J call TRBJ2-3, with 10 bases lining up with TRBD2. The sequence was obtained from a man between 18 and 35 years old who received the YFV17D yellow fever vaccine. Sequenced here: CD4+ T cells sorted from PBMCs, sampled 45 days after the yellow fever booster vaccination. CDR3 coding DNA: TGCAGTGCTAGTAGCGGGGGGAGGGGTACGCAGTATTTT. Its protein is CSASSGGRGTQYF.